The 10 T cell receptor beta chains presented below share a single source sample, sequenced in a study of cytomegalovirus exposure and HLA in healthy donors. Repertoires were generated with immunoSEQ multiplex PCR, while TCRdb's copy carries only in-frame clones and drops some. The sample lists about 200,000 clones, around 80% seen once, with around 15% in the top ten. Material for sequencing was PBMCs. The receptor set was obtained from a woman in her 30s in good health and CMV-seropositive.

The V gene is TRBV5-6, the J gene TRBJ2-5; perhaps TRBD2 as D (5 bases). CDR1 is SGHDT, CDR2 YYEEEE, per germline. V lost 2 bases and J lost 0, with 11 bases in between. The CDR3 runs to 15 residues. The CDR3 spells CASSLVRVNQETQYF. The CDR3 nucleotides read TGTGCCAGCAGCTTAGTGAGGGTCAACCAAGAGACCCAGTACTTC.

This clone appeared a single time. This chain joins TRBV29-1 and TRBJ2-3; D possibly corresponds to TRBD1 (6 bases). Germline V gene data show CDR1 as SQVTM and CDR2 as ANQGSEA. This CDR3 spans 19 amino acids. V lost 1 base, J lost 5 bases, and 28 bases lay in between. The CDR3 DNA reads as TGCAGCGTTGAAGTGAGGACAGTAGTTGGGAGAGGTTCGGTAGATACGCAGTATTTT. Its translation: CSVEVRTVVGRGSVDTQYF.

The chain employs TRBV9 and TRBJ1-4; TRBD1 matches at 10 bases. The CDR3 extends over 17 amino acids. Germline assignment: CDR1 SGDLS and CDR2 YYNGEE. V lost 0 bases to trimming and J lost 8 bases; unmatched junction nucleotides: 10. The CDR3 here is CASSVATGTGVGEKLFF. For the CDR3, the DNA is TGTGCCAGCAGCGTAGCTACGGGGACAGGGGTGGGGGAAAAACTGTTTTTT.

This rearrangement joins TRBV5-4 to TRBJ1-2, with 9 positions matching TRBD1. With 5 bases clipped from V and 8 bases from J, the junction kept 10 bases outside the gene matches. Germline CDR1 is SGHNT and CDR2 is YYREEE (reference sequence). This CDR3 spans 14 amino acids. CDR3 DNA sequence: TGTGCCAGCAGTTCACAATTACAGGGGGCGGGCTACACCTTC. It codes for CASSSQLQGAGYTF.

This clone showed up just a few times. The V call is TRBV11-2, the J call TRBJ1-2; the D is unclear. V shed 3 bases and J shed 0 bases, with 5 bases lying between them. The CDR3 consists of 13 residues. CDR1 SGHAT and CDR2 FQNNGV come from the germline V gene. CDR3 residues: CASSFSANYGYTF. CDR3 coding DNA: TGTGCCAGCAGCTTCAGTGCTAACTATGGCTACACCTTC.

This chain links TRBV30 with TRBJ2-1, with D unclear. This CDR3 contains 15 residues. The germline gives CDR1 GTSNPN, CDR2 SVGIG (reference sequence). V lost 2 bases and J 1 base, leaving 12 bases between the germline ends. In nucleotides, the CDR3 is TGTGCCTGGAGTACAAACTATCTATCCTACAATGAGCAGTTCTTC. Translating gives CAWSTNYLSYNEQFF.

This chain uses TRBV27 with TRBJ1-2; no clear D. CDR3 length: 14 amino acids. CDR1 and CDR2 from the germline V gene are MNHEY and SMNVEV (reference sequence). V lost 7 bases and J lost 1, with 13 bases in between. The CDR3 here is CASKLARNNYGYTF. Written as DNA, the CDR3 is TGTGCCAGCAAGTTGGCCAGAAATAACTATGGCTACACCTTC.

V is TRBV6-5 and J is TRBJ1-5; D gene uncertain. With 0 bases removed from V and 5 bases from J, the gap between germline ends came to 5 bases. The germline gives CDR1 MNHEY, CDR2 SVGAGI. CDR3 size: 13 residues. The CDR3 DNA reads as TGTGCCAGCAGTTACTCGGCCCATCAGCCCCAGCATTTT. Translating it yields CASSYSAHQPQHF.

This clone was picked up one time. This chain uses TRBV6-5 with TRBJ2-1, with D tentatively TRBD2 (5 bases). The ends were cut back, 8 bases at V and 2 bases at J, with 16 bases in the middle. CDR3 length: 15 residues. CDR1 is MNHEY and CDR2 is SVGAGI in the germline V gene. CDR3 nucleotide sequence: TGTGCCAGCTGGGCTATCGGGCGGGCCTACAATGAGCAGTTCTTC. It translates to CASWAIGRAYNEQFF.

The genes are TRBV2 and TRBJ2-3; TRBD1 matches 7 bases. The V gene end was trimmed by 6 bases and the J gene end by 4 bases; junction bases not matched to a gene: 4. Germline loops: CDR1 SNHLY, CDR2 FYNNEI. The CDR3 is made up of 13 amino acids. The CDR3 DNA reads TGTGCCAGCAGCCTAAGGGGGCCAGATACGCAGTATTTT. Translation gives CASSLRGPDTQYF.